The TCR beta chain under discussion was sequenced for a study of cytomegalovirus exposure and HLA in healthy donors. The germline V gene has CDR1 GTSNPN and CDR2 SVGIG (reference sequence). The length of the CDR3 is 13 residues. V was clipped by 5 bases and J by 5 bases; unmatched bases: 5. Whole-study results and caveats: TCR beta V- and J-gene trimming, according to a later analysis, was linked to a missense DCLRE1C variant. Most TCRs appeared rarely, but some public TCRs recurred in many donors.

Amplification used 60 Vbeta primers and 13 Jbeta primers. TCRdb keeps only in-frame clones here, not all; method: immunoSEQ multiplex PCR. This sample has approximately 100,000 clones, with roughly three quarters found just once. Concerning this clone itself: What it recognizes is unknown.

This chain connects TRBV30 to TRBJ2-5; 10 bases are a match to TRBD2. The specimen sequenced was PBMCs. The receptor was derived from a woman aged 40 to 50 in good health and CMV-seropositive. The CDR3 DNA is TGTGCCTGGGAAGTAGCGGGGGGCGAGACCCAGTACTTC. It encodes CAWEVAGGETQYF.